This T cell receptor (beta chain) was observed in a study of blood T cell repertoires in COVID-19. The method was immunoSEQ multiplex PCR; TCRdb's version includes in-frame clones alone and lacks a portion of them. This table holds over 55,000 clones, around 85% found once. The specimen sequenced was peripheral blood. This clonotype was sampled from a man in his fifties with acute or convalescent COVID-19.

The CDR3 sequence: CASSSQDREDEQYF. The CDR3 DNA is TGTGCCAGCAGCTCACAAGACAGGGAGGACGAGCAGTACTTC. V and J are TRBV5-4 and TRBJ2-7; TRBD1 might be the D (7 bases). V was cut by 3 bases and J by 5 bases, with 15 bases left in between. The CDR3 totals 14 residues. Germline CDR1 is SGHNT and CDR2 is YYREEE (reference sequence).